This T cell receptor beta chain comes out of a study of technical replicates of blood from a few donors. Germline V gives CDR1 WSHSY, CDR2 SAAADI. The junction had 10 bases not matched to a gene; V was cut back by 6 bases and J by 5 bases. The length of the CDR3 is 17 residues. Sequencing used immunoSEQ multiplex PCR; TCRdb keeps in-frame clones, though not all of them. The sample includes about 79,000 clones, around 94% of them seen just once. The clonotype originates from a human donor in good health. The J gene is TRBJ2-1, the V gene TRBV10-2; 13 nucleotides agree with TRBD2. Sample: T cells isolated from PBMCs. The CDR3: CASRDPGLAGINNEQFF. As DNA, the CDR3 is TGCGCCAGCAGGGACCCGGGACTAGCGGGAATAAACAATGAGCAGTTCTTC.